Given below is one TCR beta chain in context. V gave up 5 bases and J gave up 4 bases, with 7 bases separating them. Germline loops: CDR1 LNHDA, CDR2 SQIVND (reference sequence). The CDR3 extends over 12 amino acids. The sample is drawn from a study of T cell changes during pregnancy in multiple sclerosis. The method was immunoSEQ multiplex PCR; TCRdb's version includes in-frame clones alone and lacks a portion of them. Seen here are approximately 100,000 clones, 85% to 95% observed once, and the top ten hold 1% to 1.5%. The rearrangement joins TRBV19 to TRBJ2-3, with D hard to call. This receptor was identified in a female donor with multiple sclerosis, enrolled in a pregnancy study. The sample here was peripheral blood, taken in the second trimester of pregnancy. The CDR3 nucleotides are TGTGCCAGTAGTCCCCCTTCAGATACGCAGTATTTT. Residues: CASSPPSDTQYF.